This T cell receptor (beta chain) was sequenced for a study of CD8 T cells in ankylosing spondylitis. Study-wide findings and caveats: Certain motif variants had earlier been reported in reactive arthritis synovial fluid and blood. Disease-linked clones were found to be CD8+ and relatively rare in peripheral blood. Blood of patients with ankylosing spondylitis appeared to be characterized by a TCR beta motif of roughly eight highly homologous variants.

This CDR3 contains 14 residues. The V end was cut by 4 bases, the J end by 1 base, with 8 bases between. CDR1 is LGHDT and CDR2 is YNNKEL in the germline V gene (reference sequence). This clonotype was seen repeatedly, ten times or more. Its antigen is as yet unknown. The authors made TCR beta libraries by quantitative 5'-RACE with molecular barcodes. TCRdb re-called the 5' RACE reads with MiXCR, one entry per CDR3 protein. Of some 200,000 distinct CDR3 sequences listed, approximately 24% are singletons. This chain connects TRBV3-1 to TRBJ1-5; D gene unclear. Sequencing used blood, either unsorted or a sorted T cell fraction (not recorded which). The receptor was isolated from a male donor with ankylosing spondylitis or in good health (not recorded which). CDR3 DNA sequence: TGTGCCAGCAGCCTGCAGGCCAGCAATCAGCCCCAGCATTTT. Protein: CASSLQASNQPQHF.